This TCR beta chain was profiled in a study of T cells in Graves' hyperthyroidism and ophthalmopathy. Concerning this clonotype: Its cognate antigen is unknown. Just one base apart from a much larger clone, this may be a read error.

Among ophthalmopathy patients, the Clinical Activity Score reached at least 3, the NOSPECS grade reached at least 4, and duration remained under 3 months. Amplification of TCR beta CDR3 regions was performed using RNA transcripts as template. The primer set for the first-round RT-PCR of the TCR CDR3 was HTBI. TCRdb re-called the multiplex PCR reads through MiXCR, storing one row per CDR3 protein. The table has around 250,000 distinct CDR3 sequences, 24% seen once. The V gene's germline CDR1 is LNHNV and CDR2 YYDKDF (reference sequence). This CDR3 has 17 residues. Study conclusions and caveats: Blood also showed most of the thyroid clonotypes that were expanded above 0.001.

Material for sequencing was blood. This receptor was obtained from a middle-aged woman with Graves' ophthalmopathy. The chain is built from TRBV15 and TRBJ2-5, with 16 bases aligning to TRBD2. CDR3 sequence: CVASRTPGLAGGETQYF. The CDR3 DNA follows: TGTGTCGCCAGCAGAACGCCGGGACTAGCGGGAGGGGAGACCCAGTACTTC.